One and the same sample provided the 7 T cell receptor beta chains below, sequenced in a study of sequential checkpoint blockade in melanoma (dated by TCRdb to about 2019). Libraries were built with the immunoSEQ multiplex PCR assay. The source is immuneACCESS, and TCRdb retained only in-frame sequences with V and J called. Part of the clones is not carried over; for the studies checked, unresolved V genes explain less than half of this, and the remainder is unexplained. The table for this sample lists roughly 3,100 clones; over 15% of them were counted only once. The ten largest clones capture around 28% of the sample. Sample treatment or condition, as interpreted from the label and publication: randomized to nivolumab then ipilimumab (arm A) or the reverse (arm B). Material: tumor tissue (inferred from file names), obtained from a patient given nivolumab and ipilimumab in sequence. The source is a human donor with melanoma.

This sequence joins TRBV6-8 and TRBJ1-1; weak D call: TRBD1 (6 bases). The CDR3 length is 15 residues. The ends were cut back, 7 bases at V and 4 bases at J, with 19 bases in the middle. Germline CDR1 MNHGY, CDR2 SAAAGT. The CDR3: CASKVFPDSGTEAFF. The CDR3 nucleotides are TGTGCCAGCAAAGTTTTTCCGGACAGCGGCACTGAAGCTTTCTTT.

The chain uses TRBV6-8 and TRBJ2-2, with 13 bases matching TRBD2. The CDR3 is 20 residues long. CDR1 MNHGY and CDR2 SAAAGT come from the germline V gene. The V and J ends lost 6 bases and 0 bases, in that order; junction bases with no gene match: 13. The CDR3 region is CASSSSGGLAGLSNTGELFF. CDR3 nucleotides: TGTGCCAGCAGCTCCTCAGGGGGACTAGCGGGGCTATCGAACACCGGGGAGCTGTTTTTT.

This chain joins TRBV29-1 and TRBJ1-2; 8 bases are shared with TRBD1. V lost 5 bases, J lost 6 bases, and 8 bases stayed unmatched. Germline-derived CDR1 and CDR2 are SQVTM and ANQGSEA. This CDR3 spans 13 amino acids. The DNA for the CDR3 is TGCAGCGTTTCTCAGGGGGCGCTTCATGGCTACACCTTC. Translation: CSVSQGALHGYTF.

This clone was seen many times. The gene calls are TRBV11-3 and TRBJ2-1; D perhaps matches TRBD2 (6 bases). In germline, CDR1 is SGHNT, CDR2 YENEEA. V was pared by 5 bases and J by 1 base, with 12 bases between. CDR3 length: 15 residues. This chain's CDR3 is CASSLTSRSYNEQFF. The CDR3 region has the DNA TGTGCCAGCAGCCTAACTAGCCGATCCTACAATGAGCAGTTCTTC.

This chain uses TRBV9 with TRBJ1-2; D perhaps matches TRBD1 (6 bases). V gave up 5 bases and J gave up 6 bases, with 14 bases separating them. Germline values: CDR1 SGDLS, CDR2 YYNGEE. The CDR3 runs to 13 residues. The CDR3 DNA is TGTGCCAGCAGTGGGCAGGGGCTAGATGGCTACACCTTC. This gives the protein CASSGQGLDGYTF.

This clone was observed at least ten times. V usage is TRBV11-3 and J usage is TRBJ1-1; 10 bases are a match to TRBD1. V lost 5 bases to trimming and J lost 1 base; unmatched junction nucleotides: 7. Per germline, CDR1 SGHNT and CDR2 YENEEA. This CDR3 region has 16 residues. The CDR3 loop is CASSEGTGVGNTEAFF. The CDR3 coding sequence is TGTGCCAGCAGCGAAGGGACAGGGGTTGGGAACACTGAAGCTTTCTTT. Filled out from reference TRBV11-3 and TRBJ1-1, the complete variable domain reads EAGVVQSPRYKIIEKKQPVAFWCNPISGHNTLYWYLQNLGQGPELLIRYENEEAVDDSQLPKDRFSAERLKGVDSTLKIQPAELGDSAVYLCASSEGTGVGNTEAFFGQGTRLTVV.

This clone rates as medium-sized. The chain carries TRBV10-2 and TRBJ2-1; 9 bases align to TRBD1. The ends lost 7 bases at V and 7 bases at J; junction bases unmatched: 8. CDR1 WSHSY and CDR2 SAAADI come from the germline V gene. The CDR3 covers 14 residues. The CDR3 nucleotides are TGCGCCAGCACCCCAGGGACAGGGTGGAATGAGCAGTTCTTC. This codes for CASTPGTGWNEQFF.